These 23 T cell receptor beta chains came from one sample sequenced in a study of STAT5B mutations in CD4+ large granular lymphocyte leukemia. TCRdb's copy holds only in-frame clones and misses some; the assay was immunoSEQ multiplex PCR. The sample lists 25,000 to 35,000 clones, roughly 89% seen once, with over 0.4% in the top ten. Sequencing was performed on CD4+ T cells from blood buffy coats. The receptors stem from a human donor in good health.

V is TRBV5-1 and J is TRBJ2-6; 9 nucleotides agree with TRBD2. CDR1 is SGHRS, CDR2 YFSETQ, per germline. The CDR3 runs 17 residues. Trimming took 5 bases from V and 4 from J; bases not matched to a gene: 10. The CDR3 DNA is TGCGCCAGCAGAAAGGCGGGAGGGTTAGGAGGGGCCAACGTCCTGACTTTC. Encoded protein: CASRKAGGLGGANVLTF. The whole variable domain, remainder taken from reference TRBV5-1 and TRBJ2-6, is KAGVTQTPRYLIKTRGQQVTLSCSPISGHRSVSWYQQTPGQGLQFLFEYFSETQRNKGNFPGRFSGRQFSNSRSEMNVSTLELGDSALYLCASRKAGGLGGANVLTFGAGSRLTVL.

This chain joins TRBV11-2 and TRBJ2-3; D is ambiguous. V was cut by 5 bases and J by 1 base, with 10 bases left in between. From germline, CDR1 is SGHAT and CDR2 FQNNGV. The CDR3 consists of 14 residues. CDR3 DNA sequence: TGTGCCAGCAGCCGGCTGGCGCGCACAGATACGCAGTATTTT. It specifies CASSRLARTDTQYF. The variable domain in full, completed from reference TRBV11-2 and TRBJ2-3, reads EAGVAQSPRYKIIEKRQSVAFWCNPISGHATLYWYQQILGQGPKLLIQFQNNGVVDDSQLPKDRFSAERLKGVDSTLKIQPAKLEDSAVYLCASSRLARTDTQYFGPGTRLTVL.

This CDR3 reads CASSSASGSHSYNEQFF. CDR3 in DNA: TGCGCCAGCAGCTCGGCTAGCGGGAGCCACTCCTACAATGAGCAGTTCTTC. The J gene is TRBJ2-1, the V gene TRBV5-1, with 10 bases identical to TRBD2. CDR3 length equals 17 residues. In germline, CDR1 is SGHRS, CDR2 YFSETQ. Unmatched junction bases numbered 6, after V lost 3 bases and J lost 0 bases.

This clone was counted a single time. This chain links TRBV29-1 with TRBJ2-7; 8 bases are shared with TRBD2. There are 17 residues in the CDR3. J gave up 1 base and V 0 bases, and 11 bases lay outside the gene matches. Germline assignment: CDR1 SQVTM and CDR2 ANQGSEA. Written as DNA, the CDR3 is TGCAGCGTTGAAGATGGCCGTAGGGCGGGAGGATCCTACGAGCAGTACTTC. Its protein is CSVEDGRRAGGSYEQYF.

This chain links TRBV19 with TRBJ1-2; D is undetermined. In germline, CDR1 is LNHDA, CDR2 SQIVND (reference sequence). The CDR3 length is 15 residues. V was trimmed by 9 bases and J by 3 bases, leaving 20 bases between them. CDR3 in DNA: TGTGCCAGCCACTCCGGGCCGCGGGGAGACTATGGCTACACCTTC. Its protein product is CASHSGPRGDYGYTF.

DNA for the CDR3: TGTGCCAGCAGCTCAACAGGGAAGAGTCAGCCCCAGCATTTT. As protein: CASSSTGKSQPQHF. The chain uses TRBV5-6 and TRBJ1-5, with TRBD1 as a possible D gene (6 bases). V lost 3 bases to trimming and J lost 6 bases, with 13 bases between them. Germline V gene lookup returns CDR1 SGHDT and CDR2 YYEEEE. This CDR3 is built from 14 residues.

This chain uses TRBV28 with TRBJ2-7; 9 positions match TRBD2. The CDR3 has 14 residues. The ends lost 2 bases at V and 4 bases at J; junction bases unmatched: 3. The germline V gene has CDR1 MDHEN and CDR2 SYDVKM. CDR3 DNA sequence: TGTGCCAGCAGTTTAGGCGGGAGGGAATACGAGCAGTACTTC. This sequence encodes CASSLGGREYEQYF.

The CDR3, as DNA: TGCGCCAGCAGCCTGATGACAGGGGGCGAAGAGACCCAGTACTTC. Its protein is CASSLMTGGEETQYF. The rearrangement uses TRBV5-1 and TRBJ2-5; 10 bases fit TRBD1. There are 15 residues in the CDR3. Germline V CDR1 and CDR2: SGHRS, YFSETQ. With 4 bases clipped from V and 3 bases from J, the junction kept 6 bases outside the gene matches.

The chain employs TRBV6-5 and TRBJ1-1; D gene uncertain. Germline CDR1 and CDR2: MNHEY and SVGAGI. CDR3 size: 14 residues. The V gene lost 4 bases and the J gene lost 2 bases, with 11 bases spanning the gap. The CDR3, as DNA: TGTGCCAGCAGTTTGGGTCTGAAAAACACTGAAGCTTTCTTT. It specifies CASSLGLKNTEAFF.

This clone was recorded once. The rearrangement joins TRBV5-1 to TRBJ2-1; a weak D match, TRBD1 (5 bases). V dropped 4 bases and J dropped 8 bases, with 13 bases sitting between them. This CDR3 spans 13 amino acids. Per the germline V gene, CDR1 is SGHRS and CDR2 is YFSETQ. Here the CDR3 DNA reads TGCGCCAGCAGCCTCAGGGTTTACGATGAGCAGTTCTTC. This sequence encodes CASSLRVYDEQFF.

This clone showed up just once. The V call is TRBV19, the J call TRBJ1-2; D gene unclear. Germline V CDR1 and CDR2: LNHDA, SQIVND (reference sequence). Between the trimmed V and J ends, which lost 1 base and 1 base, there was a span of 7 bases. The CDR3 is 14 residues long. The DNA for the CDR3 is TGTGCCAGTAGTATAGGTGGAGATAACTATGGCTACACCTTC. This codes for CASSIGGDNYGYTF.

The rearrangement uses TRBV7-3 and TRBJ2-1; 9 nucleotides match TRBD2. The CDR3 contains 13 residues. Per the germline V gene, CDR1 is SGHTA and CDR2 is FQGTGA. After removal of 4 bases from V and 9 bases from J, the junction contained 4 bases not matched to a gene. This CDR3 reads CASSSLAGVEQFF. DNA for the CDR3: TGTGCCAGCAGCTCCTTAGCGGGAGTTGAGCAGTTCTTC.

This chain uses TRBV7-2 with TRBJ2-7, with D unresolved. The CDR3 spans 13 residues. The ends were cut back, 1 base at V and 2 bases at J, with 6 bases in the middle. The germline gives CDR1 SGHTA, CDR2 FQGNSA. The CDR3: CASSLGHPYEQYF. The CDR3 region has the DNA TGTGCCAGCAGCTTAGGCCACCCCTACGAGCAGTACTTC.

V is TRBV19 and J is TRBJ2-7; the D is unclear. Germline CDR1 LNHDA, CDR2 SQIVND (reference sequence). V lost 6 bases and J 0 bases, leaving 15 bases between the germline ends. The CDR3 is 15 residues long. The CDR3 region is CASSSPPGSSYEQYF. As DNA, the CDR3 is TGTGCCAGTAGCTCCCCCCCCGGCAGCTCCTACGAGCAGTACTTC. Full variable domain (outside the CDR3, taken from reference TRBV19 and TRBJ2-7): DGGITQSPKYLFRKEGQNVTLSCEQNLNHDAMYWYRQDPGQGLRLIYYSQIVNDFQKGDIAEGYSVSREKKESFPLTVTSAQKNPTAFYLCASSSPPGSSYEQYFGPGTRLTVT.

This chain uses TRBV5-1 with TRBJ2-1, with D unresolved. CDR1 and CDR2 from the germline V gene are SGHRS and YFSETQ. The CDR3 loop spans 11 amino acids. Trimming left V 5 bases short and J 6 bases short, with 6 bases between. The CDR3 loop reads CASRTSNEQFF. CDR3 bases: TGCGCCAGCAGAACGTCCAATGAGCAGTTCTTC.

CDR3 in DNA: TGCGCCAGCAGCCCTGAAGGGAACACCATATATTTT. This encodes CASSPEGNTIYF. This chain joins TRBV5-1 and TRBJ1-3; D unclear. CDR1 and CDR2 from the germline V gene are SGHRS and YFSETQ. CDR3 length equals 12 residues. The ends were cut back, 4 bases at V and 7 bases at J, with 9 bases in the middle.

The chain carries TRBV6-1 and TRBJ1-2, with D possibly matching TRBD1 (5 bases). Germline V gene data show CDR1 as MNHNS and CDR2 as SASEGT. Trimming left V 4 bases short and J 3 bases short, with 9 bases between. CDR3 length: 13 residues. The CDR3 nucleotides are TGTGCCAGCAGTGTCGAGGGGCACTATGGCTACACCTTC. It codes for CASSVEGHYGYTF.

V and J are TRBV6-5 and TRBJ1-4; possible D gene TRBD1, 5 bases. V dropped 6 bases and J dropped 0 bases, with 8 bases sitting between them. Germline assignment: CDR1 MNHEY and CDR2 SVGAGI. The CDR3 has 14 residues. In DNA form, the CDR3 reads TGTGCCAGCAGCCGAGGGGCAACTAATGAAAAACTGTTTTTT. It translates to CASSRGATNEKLFF.

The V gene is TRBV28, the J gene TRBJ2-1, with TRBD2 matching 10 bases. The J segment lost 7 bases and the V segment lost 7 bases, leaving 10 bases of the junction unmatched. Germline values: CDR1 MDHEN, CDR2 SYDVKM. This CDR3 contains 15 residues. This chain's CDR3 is CASTAPAGGRNEQFF. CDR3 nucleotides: TGTGCCAGCACCGCCCCAGCGGGAGGGCGGAATGAGCAGTTCTTC.

As DNA, the CDR3 is TGTGCCAGCAGCTTAGGGACAGGGGTCACAGATACGCAGTATTTT. Translated, it gives CASSLGTGVTDTQYF. The chain is built from TRBV11-2 and TRBJ2-3; 9 nucleotides align to TRBD1. This CDR3 spans 15 amino acids. Per germline, CDR1 SGHAT and CDR2 FQNNGV. V lost 1 base to trimming and J lost 2 bases; unmatched junction nucleotides: 1.

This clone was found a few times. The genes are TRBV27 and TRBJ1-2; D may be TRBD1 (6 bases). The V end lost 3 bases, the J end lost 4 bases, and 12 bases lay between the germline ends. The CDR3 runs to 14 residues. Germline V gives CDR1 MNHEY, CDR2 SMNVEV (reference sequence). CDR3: CASSFSQGPYGYTF. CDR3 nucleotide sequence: TGTGCCAGCAGTTTCAGCCAGGGGCCCTATGGCTACACCTTC.

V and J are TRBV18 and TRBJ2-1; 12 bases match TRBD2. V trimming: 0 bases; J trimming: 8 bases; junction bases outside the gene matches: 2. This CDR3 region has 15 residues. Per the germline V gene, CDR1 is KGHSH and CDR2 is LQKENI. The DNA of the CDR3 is TGTGCCAGCTCACCACCGACTAGCGGGAGCGATGAGCAGTTCTTC. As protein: CASSPPTSGSDEQFF.

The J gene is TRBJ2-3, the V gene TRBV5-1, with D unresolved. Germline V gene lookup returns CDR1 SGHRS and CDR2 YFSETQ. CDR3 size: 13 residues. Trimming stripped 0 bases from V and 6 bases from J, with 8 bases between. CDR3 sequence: CASSLGSVDTQYF. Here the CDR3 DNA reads TGCGCCAGCAGCTTGGGGAGTGTCGATACGCAGTATTTT.